The source of this T cell receptor beta chain is a study of cytomegalovirus exposure and HLA in healthy donors. Whole-study findings and limits: Most TCR beta V segments were productive about 90% or about 30% of the time in an earlier analysis.

The CDR3 has 13 residues. Germline V gene data show CDR1 as SSHAT and CDR2 as FNYEAQ (reference sequence). A word on this clone: Its specificity is unknown. One end of the junction does not line up with germline, which may come from a read error.

When sampled, the donors appeared nominally healthy, though they likely had unrecorded immune exposures. The PCR made use of 60 Vbeta and 13 Jbeta primers. Authors' processing steps: The authors later counted roughly 76 million unique TCR beta chains, around 9.9 million of them shared. The repertoire was sequenced with immunoSEQ multiplex PCR; TCRdb's copy has only in-frame clones and lacks some. V and J calls plus clone size are reproduced from that table; the DNA served to infer D and trimming. Of roughly 100,000 clones listed, approximately 83% are singletons. This sequence was found in a man in his fifties or sixties in good health and CMV-seronegative. The specimen was PBMCs. The gene calls are TRBV7-7 and TRBJ2-1; a weak D match, TRBD2 (6 bases). CDR3 in DNA: TGTGCTAGCAGCTTAAACAGACTAGATGAGCAGTTCTTC. It translates to CASSLNRLDEQFF.